A single T cell receptor (beta chain) is shown here with its context. Original data processing: Using reference gene primer amplification, nucleated cell counts were estimated. The table came from immunoSEQ multiplex PCR; TCRdb's copy has only in-frame clones and leaves some out. The D gene and trimming were derived from the DNA, and the V and J assignments and clone size from that table. The data hold 280,000 or so clones, with approximately 88% observed a single time. This entry belongs to a study of blood T cell repertoires in COVID-19. Study details: Acute and convalescent COVID-19 samples came from the United States, Italy and Spain.

The specimen sequenced was peripheral blood. This receptor was obtained from a man aged 18 to 30 with active or convalescent COVID-19.

The DNA of the CDR3 is TGTGCCAGCAGCTTACAGGGGTCGGTTTATGGCTACACCTTC. Encoded protein: CASSLQGSVYGYTF. The V call is TRBV5-6, the J call TRBJ1-2; 7 bases fit TRBD1. This CDR3 has 14 amino acids. Germline V gives CDR1 SGHDT, CDR2 YYEEEE. The J segment lost 5 bases and the V segment lost 2 bases, leaving 6 bases of the junction unmatched.